This T cell receptor (beta chain) stems from a study of CD8 T cells in Susac syndrome. CDR3 length equals 13 residues. The germline V and J ends were trimmed by 5 bases and 5 bases, with 12 bases remaining between them. Germline values: CDR1 MNHEY, CDR2 SMNVEV (reference sequence). The control participants were healthy donors, and these controls were matched with respect to both age and sex. Bulk CD8+ and CD4+ cells came from magnetic negative isolation; CD8+ TEMRA by FACS. It was with random hexamers that about 0.45 to 1 ug RNA was reverse transcribed. Amplification of TCR beta CDR3 across 54 Vbeta and 13 Jbeta was performed with immunoSEQ multiplex PCR. TCRdb called the immunoSEQ multiplex PCR reads again in MiXCR, with one record for every CDR3 protein. The sample consists of about 60,000 distinct CDR3 sequences, roughly nine tenths of them appearing once.

The sample comprised CD8+ T cells from PBMCs. The TCR was taken from a human donor in good health. The rearrangement joins TRBV27 to TRBJ1-2; D call uncertain. The CDR3 loop is CASSPGFGYGYTF. CDR3 DNA sequence: TGTGCCAGCAGTCCGGGTTTCGGGTATGGCTACACCTTC.